A selection of T cell receptor beta chains follows, all from one sample in a study of CD8+CD57+ T cells in acquired aplastic anemia. Via MiXCR, TCRdb re-called the reads, giving one row per CDR3 protein. The sample lists approximately 200,000 distinct CDR3 sequences, less than 60% occurring once. Sequences were obtained from sorted CD4+, CD8+, or CD8+CD57+ T cells (not recorded which) from PBMCs. Receptors were obtained from a human donor with aplastic anemia. CDR3s leave out the opening cysteine and the closing phenylalanine or tryptophan. Fields, in order: V gene, J gene, CDR3 protein.

>TRBV20-1|TRBJ2-7
SASGASGGREQY
>TRBV3-1|TRBJ1-2
ASSQDGDPANYGYT
>TRBV6-1|TRBJ2-5
ASASLAGGGETQY
>TRBV15|TRBJ2-3
ATSSPQRVTQY
>TRBV7-9|TRBJ2-5
ASSLQRKSRETQY
>TRBV19|TRBJ1-1
ASRRAPGRGTESTEAF
>TRBV15|TRBJ1-2
ATSRDNRGQGGYT
>TRBV2|TRBJ1-2
ASSEARSAIYGYT
>TRBV27|TRBJ2-7
ANLRQGGVEQY
>TRBV7-2|TRBJ2-5
ASSTYTDRGETQY
>TRBV20-1|TRBJ1-1
SARILIFGRLNTEAF
>TRBV10-3|TRBJ1-1
AIKGDRGTEAL
>TRBV29-1|TRBJ2-7
SGGQGHEQY
>TRBV24-1|TRBJ2-3
ATSDPGQAVVDTQY
>TRBV5-1|TRBJ2-5
ASSLLSGGARVETQY
>TRBV3-1|TRBJ2-6
ASSQDFPGVSGANVLT
>TRBV25-1|TRBJ2-7
ASSEASTYEQY
>TRBV24-1|TRBJ2-5
ATSDPGYQETQY
>TRBV24-1|TRBJ2-3
ASQAGTDTQY
>TRBV20-1|TRBJ2-7
SARGSVGKDEQY
>TRBV2|TRBJ2-7
ASTGTAAYEQY
>TRBV7-3|TRBJ1-3
ASSPSSEGPRNTIY
>TRBV20-1|TRBJ1-1
SARDPGGGGTEAF
>TRBV29-1|TRBJ1-1
SFTGLYTEAF
>TRBV10-1|TRBJ2-3
ASSEIGSPTDTQY
>TRBV2|TRBJ1-4
ASKFVGRATNEKLF
>TRBV6-6|TRBJ1-3
ASTGSGDAGNTIY
>TRBV7-2|TRBJ2-4
ASSLAPSGGTQSIQY
>TRBV20-1|TRBJ1-4
SARLTGTGSSEKLF
>TRBV2|TRBJ2-2
ASRLQVSGELF
>TRBV6-6|TRBJ2-7
ASIPTGYSYEQY
>TRBV6-4|TRBJ1-1
ASLALGYPGMNTEAF
>TRBV19|TRBJ1-2
ASSRQSTGGYGYT